This T cell receptor beta chain came from a study of blood T cell repertoires in COVID-19. Study overall: Sources were T cells, B-cell-depleted T cells, or PBMCs; the material itself was cDNA or gDNA.

This clone was picked up one time. As handled by the study authors: Estimation of nucleated cell counts was performed using reference gene primer amplification. Profiled with immunoSEQ multiplex PCR; TCRdb holds only in-frame clones, not every one. The DNA gave D and trimming, while V, J and clone size come from that table. The data contain about 170,000 clones, 80% to 85% of them seen just once; the ten biggest clones take up about a tenth. CDR3 length equals 16 residues. Per the germline V gene, CDR1 is SGHNT and CDR2 is YYREEE (reference sequence). After removal of 0 bases from V and 2 bases from J, the junction contained 5 bases not matched to a gene.

The chain carries TRBV5-4 and TRBJ1-1; TRBD1 aligns across 9 bases. Material: peripheral blood. The receptor's source is a man aged 65 to 79 with active or convalescent COVID-19. The CDR3 region has the DNA TGTGCCAGCAGCTTGGGCTCGGACAGGGGTAACACTGAAGCTTTCTTT. Translation gives CASSLGSDRGNTEAFF.